This T cell receptor (beta chain) comes out of a study of shared clonotypes between healthy human individuals. Per the authors' pipeline: ImmunoSEQ supplied junction-only sequences lacking quality scores, so filtering was different. The table came from immunoSEQ multiplex PCR; TCRdb's copy has only in-frame clones and leaves some out. From that table come the V and J calls and clone size; the DNA was used to work out D and trimming. Here the sample spans 1.4 million or so clones, about 98.5% being singletons. There are 15 residues in the CDR3. V lost 2 bases and J lost 3; bases outside the gene matches: 4. Germline values: CDR1 SGHNT, CDR2 YYREEE (reference sequence).

This receptor was identified in a young man in good health. The V and J genes are TRBV5-4 and TRBJ2-3; TRBD2 aligns across 9 bases. Material: naive CD4+ T cells sorted from blood. As for subset: CD45RA+ positively selected. CDR3 DNA sequence: TGTGCCAGCAGCTTCAGCGGGAGGTTGACAGATACGCAGTATTTT. Translating it yields CASSFSGRLTDTQYF.